The 17 T cell receptor beta chains below come from one sample, sequenced in a study of T-cell reconstitution after alpha-beta-depleted transplantation in children. Unique molecular identifiers were used in preparing the TCRbeta library. From the PCR reads, TCRdb called clonotypes with MiXCR, one entry per CDR3 protein. The sample holds approximately 1,000,000 distinct CDR3 sequences, about 31% seen once. The sequencing used PBMCs, mostly from graft donor cells, collected 360 days after TCRalphabeta/CD19-depleted stem cell transplant. These receptors originate from a boy in the first two years of life who had a stem cell transplant for SCID, so the T cells may come from the graft donor.

This clonotype was found a few times. V is TRBV6-1 and J is TRBJ2-5, with 12 bases matching TRBD1. V shed 8 bases and J 5 bases; nucleotides not matched to a gene: 9. Germline CDR1 is MNHNS and CDR2 is SASEGT. This CDR3 is built from 15 residues. CDR3 amino acids: CASFRDRGRLETQYF. As DNA, the CDR3 is TGTGCCAGCTTCCGGGACAGGGGGCGCTTGGAGACCCAGTACTTC.

In this sample, this clonotype turned up a few times. V is TRBV2 and J is TRBJ1-5; possible D gene TRBD1, 5 bases. Trimming left V 4 bases short and J 0 bases short, with 13 bases between. Germline V lookup: CDR1 SNHLY, CDR2 FYNNEI. This CDR3 has 16 residues. The DNA for the CDR3 is TGTGCCAGCAGTGTGGAGACAGTCGATAGCAATCAGCCCCAGCATTTT. Amino acids: CASSVETVDSNQPQHF.

The V gene is TRBV12-3 or TRBV12-4, the J gene TRBJ2-7; D perhaps matches TRBD2 (6 bases). CDR3 length equals 15 residues. V lost 3 bases, J lost 2 bases, and 14 bases lay in between. This CDR3 is CASSLRLAPTYEQYF. CDR3 nucleotide sequence: TGTGCCAGCAGTTTGCGGCTAGCGCCGACCTACGAGCAGTACTTC.

This clonotype was counted a few times. J is TRBJ2-7 and V is TRBV6-4; 12 bases agree with TRBD1. Per germline, CDR1 MRHNA and CDR2 SNTAGT. The CDR3 contains 15 residues. The J segment lost 4 bases and the V segment lost 9 bases, leaving 10 bases of the junction unmatched. CDR3: CARGTGTGGDYEQYF. In DNA, the CDR3 is TGTGCCAGAGGAACCGGGACAGGGGGCGATTACGAGCAGTACTTC.

Only a few counts were recorded for this clonotype. The rearrangement uses TRBV12-3 or TRBV12-4 and TRBJ2-3; perhaps TRBD1 as D (5 bases). The ends were cut back, 3 bases at V and 4 bases at J, with 17 bases in the middle. This CDR3 spans 16 amino acids. The CDR3 region has the DNA TGTGCCAGCAGTTTCGGGCAGGGCCCAGTCGCAGATACGCAGTATTTT. Translated, it gives CASSFGQGPVADTQYF.

The CDR3 spells CASSQDRRGGGETQYF. CDR3 sequence (DNA): TGTGCCAGCAGCCAAGATAGGAGGGGGGGCGGAGAGACCCAGTACTTC. This rearrangement joins TRBV3-1 to TRBJ2-5; D might be TRBD2 (7 bases). Trimming shortened V by 0 bases and J by 4 bases, and 15 bases separated the two germline ends. CDR3 length: 16 amino acids. Germline V gene data show CDR1 as LGHDT and CDR2 as YNNKEL (reference sequence).

The V call is TRBV12-3 or TRBV12-4, the J call TRBJ2-3; 10 bases match TRBD2. The V and J ends lost 4 bases and 0 bases, in that order; junction bases with no gene match: 7. CDR3 length: 17 amino acids. Written as DNA, the CDR3 is TGTGCCAGCAGTTCCTACAGTAGCGGGGGGAGCACAGATACGCAGTATTTT. This translates into CASSSYSSGGSTDTQYF.

The chain recombines TRBV2 with TRBJ2-1; D is unclear. The CDR3 length is 14 residues. V lost 4 bases to trimming and J lost 2 bases, with 9 bases between them. CDR1 SNHLY and CDR2 FYNNEI come from the germline V gene. CDR3 sequence: CASSAGLAYNEQFF. CDR3 coding DNA: TGTGCCAGCAGTGCTGGCCTCGCCTACAATGAGCAGTTCTTC.

This clonotype was seen a handful of times. The J gene is TRBJ2-7, the V gene TRBV20-1, with TRBD1 matching 8 bases. Germline V gives CDR1 DFQATT, CDR2 SNEGSKA (reference sequence). The CDR3 runs 15 residues. J was trimmed by 5 bases and V by 3 bases; bases with no gene match: 12. CDR3 DNA: TGCAGTGCTAGGGGTATGGGACAGGTCTTTAACGAGCAGTACTTC. Its protein product is CSARGMGQVFNEQYF.

The V gene is TRBV20-1, the J gene TRBJ2-7; unclear D gene. CDR3 length: 14 amino acids. The V gene lost 3 bases and the J gene lost 5 bases, with 17 bases spanning the gap. From germline, CDR1 is DFQATT and CDR2 SNEGSKA (reference sequence). CDR3 loop: CSASARRPHDEQYF. CDR3 nucleotide sequence: TGCAGTGCTAGTGCCCGCAGGCCCCACGACGAGCAGTACTTC.

This chain uses TRBV9 with TRBJ2-3; 11 nucleotides agree with TRBD2. This CDR3 has 14 residues. V was clipped by 3 bases and J by 5 bases; unmatched bases: 2. Germline assignment: CDR1 SGDLS and CDR2 YYNGEE. In DNA, the CDR3 is TGTGCCAGCAGCGCGGGACTAGCGGTAGATACGCAGTATTTT. This sequence encodes CASSAGLAVDTQYF.

The V and J genes are TRBV5-1 and TRBJ2-2, with no clear D. Germline CDR1 is SGHRS and CDR2 is YFSETQ. CDR3 length equals 16 residues. V was clipped by 4 bases and J by 0 bases, with 13 bases between them. The CDR3 reads CASSAPEGSNTGELFF. DNA for the CDR3: TGCGCCAGCAGCGCCCCCGAAGGCTCGAACACCGGGGAGCTGTTTTTT.

This clonotype appeared a few times. In DNA, the CDR3 is TGTGCCAGCAGTCAAAATCGCAGGGGGAACACCGGGGAGCTGTTTTTT. This gives the protein CASSQNRRGNTGELFF. The chain links TRBV27 to TRBJ2-2; tentative D call: TRBD1 (6 bases). The CDR3 extends over 16 amino acids. V lost 5 bases, J lost 1 base, and 14 bases lay in between. The germline CDR1 and CDR2 sequences are MNHEY and SMNVEV (reference sequence).

This chain links TRBV5-6 with TRBJ2-5; D uncertain. The germline V and J ends were trimmed by 6 bases and 5 bases, with 17 bases remaining between them. This CDR3 comprises 14 residues. In germline, CDR1 is SGHDT, CDR2 YYEEEE. CDR3 sequence (DNA): TGTGCCAGCAACCCTTTGCCCCTACCGGAGACCCAGTACTTC. It encodes CASNPLPLPETQYF.

This clonotype appeared a single time. V is TRBV12-3 or TRBV12-4 and J is TRBJ2-4; no reliable D call. The CDR3 sequence is 16 residues long. The ends were cut back, 3 bases at V and 3 bases at J, with 15 bases in the middle. The CDR3 loop reads CASSLLGRDFKNIQYF. The CDR3 DNA reads as TGTGCCAGCAGTTTGTTGGGAAGGGATTTCAAAAACATTCAGTACTTC.

CDR3 amino acids: CASSQSGRGRKQFF. The CDR3 bases are TGTGCCAGCAGTCAGTCCGGCAGGGGCCGCAAGCAGTTCTTC. The chain carries TRBV6-2 or TRBV6-3 and TRBJ2-1; possible D gene TRBD1, 6 bases. Germline V gene data show CDR1 as MNHEY and CDR2 as SVGEGT. The CDR3 runs 14 residues. V shed 5 bases and J shed 11 bases, with 19 bases lying between them.

The chain is built from TRBV5-1 and TRBJ2-6; TRBD1 matches 8 bases. This CDR3 has 18 residues. Germline V lookup: CDR1 SGHRS, CDR2 YFSETQ. V was pared by 2 bases and J by 0 bases, with 7 bases of the junction left unmatched. The CDR3 region has the DNA TGCGCCAGCAGCTTTACTCGACAGGGGAGCTCTGGGGCCAACGTCCTGACTTTC. Amino acids: CASSFTRQGSSGANVLTF.